This TCR beta chain was captured by sequencing in a study of blood T cells in healthy people across ages. CDR1 is LNHDA and CDR2 is SQIVND in the germline V gene (reference sequence). The CDR3 totals 14 residues. The ends were cut back, 4 bases at V and 0 bases at J, with 8 bases in the middle. For the second PCR, which ran for about 7 to 11 cycles, a sample-barcoded 5' primer and a J-beta primer mix were used. Via MiXCR, TCRdb re-called the 5' RACE reads, giving one row per CDR3 protein. This sample has 1.5 million to 2 million distinct CDR3 sequences, with 28% found just once. V gene TRBV19 combines with J gene TRBJ2-3, with no clear D. This TCR derives from a woman in her twenties or thirties in good health. The sample was blood. CDR3 bases: TGTGCCAGTAGTAGTATCGGGAGCACAGATACGCAGTATTTT. Protein product: CASSSIGSTDTQYF.